This TCR beta chain was recovered during a study of blood T cell repertoires in COVID-19. About the study: Collection of acute and convalescent COVID-19 samples took place in the United States, Italy and Spain. The analysed material was cDNA or gDNA that came from T cells, B-cell-depleted T cells, or PBMCs.

The CDR3 length is 14 residues. CDR1 MDHEN and CDR2 SYDVKM come from the germline V gene. The junction had 8 bases not matched to a gene; V was cut back by 10 bases and J by 2 bases. Measured with immunoSEQ multiplex PCR; TCRdb has only the in-frame clones, and not every one. Here the sample spans approximately 180,000 clones, 82% being singletons. The origin of this receptor is a woman aged 70-85 years with acute or convalescent COVID-19. Sequencing was carried out using peripheral blood. The chain couples TRBV28 to TRBJ2-4, with 7 nucleotides matching TRBD1. CDR3: CATLQGWPKNIQYF. CDR3 bases: TGTGCCACCCTACAGGGGTGGCCCAAAAACATTCAGTACTTC. Together with reference TRBV28 and TRBJ2-4, the CDR3 gives the full variable domain: DVKVTQSSRYLVKRTGEKVFLECVQDMDHENMFWYRQDPGLGLRLIYFSYDVKMKEKGDIPEGYSVSREKKERFSLILESASTNQTSMYLCATLQGWPKNIQYFGAGTRLSVL.